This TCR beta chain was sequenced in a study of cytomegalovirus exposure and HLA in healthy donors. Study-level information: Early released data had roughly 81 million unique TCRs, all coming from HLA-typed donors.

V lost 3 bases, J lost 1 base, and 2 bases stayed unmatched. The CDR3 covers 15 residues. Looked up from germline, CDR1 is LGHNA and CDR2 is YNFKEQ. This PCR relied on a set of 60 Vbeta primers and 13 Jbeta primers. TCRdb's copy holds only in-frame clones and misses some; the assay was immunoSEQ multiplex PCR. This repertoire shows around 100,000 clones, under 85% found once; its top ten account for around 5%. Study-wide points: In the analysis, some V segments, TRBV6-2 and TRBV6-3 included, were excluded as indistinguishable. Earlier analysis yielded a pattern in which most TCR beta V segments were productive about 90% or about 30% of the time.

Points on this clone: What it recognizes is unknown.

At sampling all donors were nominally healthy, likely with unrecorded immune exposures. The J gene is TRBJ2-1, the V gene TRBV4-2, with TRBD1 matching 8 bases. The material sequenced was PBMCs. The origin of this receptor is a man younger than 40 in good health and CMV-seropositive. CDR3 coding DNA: TGTGCCAGCAGCCACCGGACAGGGTCCTACAATGAGCAGTTCTTC. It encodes CASSHRTGSYNEQFF.